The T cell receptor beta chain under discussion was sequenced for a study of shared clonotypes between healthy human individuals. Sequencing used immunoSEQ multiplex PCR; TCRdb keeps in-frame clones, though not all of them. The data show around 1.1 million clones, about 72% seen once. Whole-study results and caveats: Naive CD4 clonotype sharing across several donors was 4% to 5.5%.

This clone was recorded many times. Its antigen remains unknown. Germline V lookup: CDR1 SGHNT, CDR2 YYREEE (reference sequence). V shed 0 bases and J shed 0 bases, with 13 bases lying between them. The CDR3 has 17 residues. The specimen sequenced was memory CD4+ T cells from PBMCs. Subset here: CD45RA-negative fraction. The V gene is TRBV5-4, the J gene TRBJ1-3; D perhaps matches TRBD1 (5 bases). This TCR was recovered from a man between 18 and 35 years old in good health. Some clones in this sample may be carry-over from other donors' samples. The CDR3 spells CASSLDGAAISGNTIYF. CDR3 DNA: TGTGCCAGCAGCTTGGATGGGGCAGCTATCTCTGGAAACACCATATATTTT.